The rows below give T cell receptor beta chains drawn from one sample of a study of blood T cell repertoires in COVID-19. Only in-frame clones appear in the TCRdb table, and some are missing; sequencing was by immunoSEQ multiplex PCR. Here the sample spans about 63,000 clones, roughly 80% being singletons. The material sequenced was PBMCs or T cells enriched from blood (not recorded which). Source of these receptors: a woman aged 35 to 49 with acute COVID-19. CDR3s include the opening cysteine and the closing phenylalanine or tryptophan. D genes are given only for firm matches. Clone size appears in some rows only: once, few, many, or a class for an expanded clone.

clone_size,v_call,d_call,j_call,cdr3_nt,cdr3_aa
NA,TRBV6-4,NA,TRBJ2-2,TGTGCCAGCAGACTCCAGGGATGGGCCGGGGAGCTGTTTTTT,CASRLQGWAGELFF
few,TRBV18,TRBD2,TRBJ2-2,TGTGCCAGCTCACCGAGCCGGGACTACCGTTATGCGGGGGAGCTGTTTTTT,CASSPSRDYRYAGELFF
few,TRBV7-9,TRBD1,TRBJ1-4,TGTGCCAGCAGCTCGACAGGGGAAAAACTGTTTTTT,CASSSTGEKLFF
NA,TRBV19,NA,TRBJ2-3,TGTGCCACCGCCCGCGTCGGCACAGATACGCAGTATTTT,CATARVGTDTQYF
NA,TRBV19,NA,TRBJ1-4,TGTGCCAGTAGACCAGACAGGTCTACTAATGAAAAACTGTTTTTT,CASRPDRSTNEKLFF
NA,TRBV3-1/TRBV3-2,TRBD2,TRBJ2-1,TGTGCCAGCAGCCAACAACGACTAGCCACCGGGGAGCAGTTCTTC,CASSQQRLATGEQFF
few,TRBV7-8,NA,TRBJ2-7,TGTGCCAGCAGCTTAGTGCAGGGCAGCTCCTACGAGCAGTACTTC,CASSLVQGSSYEQYF
NA,TRBV19,NA,TRBJ2-3,TGTGCCAGTAGCAGACCAAGCGGGAGCACAGATACGCAGTATTTT,CASSRPSGSTDTQYF
NA,TRBV13,TRBD1,TRBJ2-2,TGTGCCAGCAGCTTAGGGCCAGGGGGAGAAGTGGCCGGGGAGCTGTTTTTT,CASSLGPGGEVAGELFF
NA,TRBV3-1/TRBV3-2,NA,TRBJ1-2,TGTGCCAGCAGCCTCGTTTGGCAGGGCGAGAATGGCTACACCTTC,CASSLVWQGENGYTF
NA,TRBV7-2,TRBD2,TRBJ2-5,TGTGCCAGCAGCTTTAGCGGGATGGGGGAGACCCAGTACTTC,CASSFSGMGETQYF
NA,TRBV9,NA,TRBJ1-6,TGTGCCAGCAGTCAGGGGTCCTCCTATAATTCACCCCTCCACTTT,CASSQGSSYNSPLHF
NA,TRBV12-3/TRBV12-4,NA,TRBJ1-2,TGTGCCAGCAGCCAAACCGAGAACTATGGCTACACCTTC,CASSQTENYGYTF
NA,TRBV29-1,NA,TRBJ1-1,TGCAGCTTCGGGGGGGAGACTGAAGCTTTCTTT,CSFGGETEAFF
NA,TRBV25-1,TRBD1,TRBJ2-2,TGTGCCAGCAGTGGAACAGGGGGTTACACCGGGGAGCTGTTTTTT,CASSGTGGYTGELFF
NA,TRBV11-2,NA,TRBJ1-2,TGTGCCAGCAAATTGGGGCAACGGACTAACTATGGCTACACCTTC,CASKLGQRTNYGYTF
NA,TRBV28,NA,TRBJ2-6,TGTGCCAGCAGTCCACTAAGTGACTCTGGGGCCAACGTCCTGACTTTC,CASSPLSDSGANVLTF
NA,TRBV28,NA,TRBJ1-5,TGTGCCAGCAGGACACTTGGGGGGGGAAACAATCAGCCCCAGCATTTT,CASRTLGGGNNQPQHF
NA,TRBV2,TRBD1,TRBJ1-2,TGTGCCAGCAGTGGATGGACAGGACCTAACTATGGCTACACCTTC,CASSGWTGPNYGYTF
NA,TRBV6-1,NA,TRBJ1-5,TGTGCCAGCAGTGTATGGCAGGGGAATAGCAATCAGCCCCAGCATTTT,CASSVWQGNSNQPQHF
NA,TRBV11-3,TRBD1,TRBJ2-2,TGTGCCAGCAGCTCAACGGGACAGGTCCCCGGGGAGCTGTTTTTT,CASSSTGQVPGELFF
NA,TRBV19,NA,TRBJ1-4,TGTGCCAGTAGTATAGATCGAAAACTGTTTTTT,CASSIDRKLFF